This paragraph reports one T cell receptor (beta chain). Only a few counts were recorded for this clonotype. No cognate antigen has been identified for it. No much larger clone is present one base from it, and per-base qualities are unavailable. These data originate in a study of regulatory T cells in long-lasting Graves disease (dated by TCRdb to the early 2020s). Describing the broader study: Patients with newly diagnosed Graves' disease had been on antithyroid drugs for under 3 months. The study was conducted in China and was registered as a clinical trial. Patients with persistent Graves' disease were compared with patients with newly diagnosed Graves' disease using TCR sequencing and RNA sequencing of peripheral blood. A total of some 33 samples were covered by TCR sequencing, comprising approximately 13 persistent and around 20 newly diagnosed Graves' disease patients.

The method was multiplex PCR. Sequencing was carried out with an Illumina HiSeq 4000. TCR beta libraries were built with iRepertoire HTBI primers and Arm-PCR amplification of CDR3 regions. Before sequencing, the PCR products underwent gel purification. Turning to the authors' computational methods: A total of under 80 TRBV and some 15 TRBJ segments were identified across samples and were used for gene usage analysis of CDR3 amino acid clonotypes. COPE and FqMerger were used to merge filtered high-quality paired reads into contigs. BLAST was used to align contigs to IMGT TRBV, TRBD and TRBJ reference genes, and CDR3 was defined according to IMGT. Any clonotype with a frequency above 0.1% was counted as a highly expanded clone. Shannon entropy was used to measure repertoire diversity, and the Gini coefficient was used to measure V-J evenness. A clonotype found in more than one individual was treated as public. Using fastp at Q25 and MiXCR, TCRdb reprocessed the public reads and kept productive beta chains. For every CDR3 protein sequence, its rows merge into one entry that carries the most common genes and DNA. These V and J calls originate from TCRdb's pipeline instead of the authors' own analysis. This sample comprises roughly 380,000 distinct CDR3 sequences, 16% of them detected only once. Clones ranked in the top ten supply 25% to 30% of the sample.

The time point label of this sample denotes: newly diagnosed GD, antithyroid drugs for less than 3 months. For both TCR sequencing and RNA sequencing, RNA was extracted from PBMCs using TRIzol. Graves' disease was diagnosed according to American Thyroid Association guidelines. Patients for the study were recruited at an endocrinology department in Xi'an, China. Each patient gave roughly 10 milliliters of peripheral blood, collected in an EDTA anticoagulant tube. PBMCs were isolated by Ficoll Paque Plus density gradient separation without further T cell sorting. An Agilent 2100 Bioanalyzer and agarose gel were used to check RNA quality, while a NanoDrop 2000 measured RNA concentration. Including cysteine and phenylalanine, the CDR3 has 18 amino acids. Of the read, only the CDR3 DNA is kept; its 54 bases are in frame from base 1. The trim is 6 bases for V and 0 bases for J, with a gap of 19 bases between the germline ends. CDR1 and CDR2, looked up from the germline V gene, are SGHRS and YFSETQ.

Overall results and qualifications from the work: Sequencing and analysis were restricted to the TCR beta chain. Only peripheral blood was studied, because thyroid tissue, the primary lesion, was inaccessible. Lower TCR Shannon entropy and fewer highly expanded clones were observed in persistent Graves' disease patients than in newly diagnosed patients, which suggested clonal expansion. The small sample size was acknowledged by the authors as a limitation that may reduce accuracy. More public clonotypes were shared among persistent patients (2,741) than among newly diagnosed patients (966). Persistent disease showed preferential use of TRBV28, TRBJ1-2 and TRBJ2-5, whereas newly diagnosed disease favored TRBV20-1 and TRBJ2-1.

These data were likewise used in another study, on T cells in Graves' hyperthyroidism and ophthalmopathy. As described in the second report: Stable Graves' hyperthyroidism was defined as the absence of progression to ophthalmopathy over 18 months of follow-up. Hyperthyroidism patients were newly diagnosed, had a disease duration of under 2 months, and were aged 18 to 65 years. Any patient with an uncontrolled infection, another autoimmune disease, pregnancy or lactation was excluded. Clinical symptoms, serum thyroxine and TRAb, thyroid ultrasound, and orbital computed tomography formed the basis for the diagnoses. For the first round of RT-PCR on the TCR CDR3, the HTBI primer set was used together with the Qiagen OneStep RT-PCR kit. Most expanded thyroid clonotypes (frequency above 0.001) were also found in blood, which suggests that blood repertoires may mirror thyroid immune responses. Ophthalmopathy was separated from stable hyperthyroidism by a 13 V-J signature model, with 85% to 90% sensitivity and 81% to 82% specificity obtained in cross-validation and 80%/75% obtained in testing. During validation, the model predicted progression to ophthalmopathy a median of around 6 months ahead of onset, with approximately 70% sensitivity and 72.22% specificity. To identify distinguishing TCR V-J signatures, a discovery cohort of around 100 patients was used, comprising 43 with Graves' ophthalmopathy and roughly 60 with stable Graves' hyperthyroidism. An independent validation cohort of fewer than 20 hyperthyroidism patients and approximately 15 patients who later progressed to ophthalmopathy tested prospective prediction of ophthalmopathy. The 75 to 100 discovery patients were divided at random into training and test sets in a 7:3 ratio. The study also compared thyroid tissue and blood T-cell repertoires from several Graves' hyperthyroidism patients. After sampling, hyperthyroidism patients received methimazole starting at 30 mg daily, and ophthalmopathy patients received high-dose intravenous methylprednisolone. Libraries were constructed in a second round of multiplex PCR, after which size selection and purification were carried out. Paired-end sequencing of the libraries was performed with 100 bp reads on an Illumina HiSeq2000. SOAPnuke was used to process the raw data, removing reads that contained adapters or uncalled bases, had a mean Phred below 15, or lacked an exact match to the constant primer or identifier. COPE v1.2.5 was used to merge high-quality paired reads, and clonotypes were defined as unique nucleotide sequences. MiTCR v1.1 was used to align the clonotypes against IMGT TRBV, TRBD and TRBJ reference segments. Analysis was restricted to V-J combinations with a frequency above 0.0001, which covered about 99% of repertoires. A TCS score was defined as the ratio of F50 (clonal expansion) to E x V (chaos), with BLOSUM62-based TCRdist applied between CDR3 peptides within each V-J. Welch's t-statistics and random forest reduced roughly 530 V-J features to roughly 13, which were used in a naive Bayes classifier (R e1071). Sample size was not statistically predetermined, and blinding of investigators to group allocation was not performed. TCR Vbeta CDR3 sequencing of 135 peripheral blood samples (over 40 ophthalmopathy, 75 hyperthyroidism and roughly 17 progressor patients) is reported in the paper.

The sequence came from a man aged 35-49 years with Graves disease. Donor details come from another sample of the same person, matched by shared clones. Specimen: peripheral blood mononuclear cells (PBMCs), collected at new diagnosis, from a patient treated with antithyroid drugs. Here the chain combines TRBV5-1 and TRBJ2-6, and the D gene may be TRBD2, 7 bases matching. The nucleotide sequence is TGCGCCAGCACCCGGCCGGGGGGCGGTAACTCTGGGGCCAACGTCCTGACTTTC. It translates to CASTRPGGGNSGANVLTF.